This entry lists 28 T cell receptor beta chains sequenced from one sample in a study of T-cell memory formation after mild COVID-19. Via MiXCR, TCRdb re-called the 5' RACE reads, giving one row per CDR3 protein. Counted here are roughly 350,000 distinct CDR3 sequences, roughly 13% occurring once; the ten biggest clones make up about 24%. Sequences were obtained from PBMCs or a T cell subset sorted from them (not recorded which). The source of these receptors is a man between 18 and 29 years old who had mild COVID-19 (a few samples of this study predate the infection). Cell type and time point are not known.

The chain carries TRBV7-2 and TRBJ2-2; unclear D gene. Germline CDR1 and CDR2: SGHTA and FQGNSA. V gave up 3 bases and J gave up 8 bases, with 7 bases separating them. The length of the CDR3 is 12 residues. DNA of the CDR3: TGTGCCAGCAGCTTCCGGTGGGGGGAGCTGTTTTTT. It translates to CASSFRWGELFF.

The CDR3 reads CASSLATGSYEQYV. The CDR3 nucleotides read TGCGCCAGCAGCTTGGCAACAGGCTCCTACGAGCAGTACGTC. The chain couples TRBV5-1 to TRBJ2-7; D is perhaps TRBD1 (5 bases). This CDR3 has 14 amino acids. Germline V gives CDR1 SGHRS, CDR2 YFSETQ. The ends were cut back, 0 bases at V and 0 bases at J, with 7 bases in the middle.

V usage is TRBV5-1 and J usage is TRBJ1-2; possible D gene TRBD1, 6 bases. The V end was cut by 3 bases, the J end by 6 bases, with 18 bases between. Germline V lookup: CDR1 SGHRS, CDR2 YFSETQ. The CDR3 extends over 15 amino acids. The CDR3 loop reads CASSWRLAGEHGYTF. DNA for the CDR3: TGCGCCAGCAGCTGGAGGTTGGCAGGGGAACATGGCTACACCTTC.

This chain joins TRBV29-1 and TRBJ1-2; 10 nucleotides line up with TRBD1. The CDR3 contains 14 residues. In germline, CDR1 is SQVTM, CDR2 ANQGSEA. V shed 6 bases, J shed 5 bases, and the junction held 9 bases outside the gene matches. The CDR3 DNA sequence: TGCAGCGTGGTGGGACAGGGGTTTGGATATGGCTACACCTTC. Protein: CSVVGQGFGYGYTF.

This clonotype was counted between two and nine times. J is TRBJ2-7 and V is TRBV23-1, with 10 bases fitting TRBD1. TRBV23-1 is annotated as an ORF whose role is uncertain. The J segment lost 1 base and the V segment lost 8 bases, leaving 17 bases of the junction unmatched. The CDR3 has 18 amino acids. CDR3 loop: CASPTPGQGPGRSYEQYF. DNA of the CDR3: TGCGCCAGCCCCACCCCGGGACAGGGGCCAGGGAGGTCCTACGAGCAGTACTTC.

This clonotype was detected ten times or more. The chain is built from TRBV7-2 and TRBJ2-7; a possible D gene is TRBD1 (7 bases). The CDR3 has 16 residues. Trimming cost V 0 bases and J 5 bases, with 17 bases left between them. In germline, CDR1 is SGHTA, CDR2 FQGNSA. The CDR3 spells CASSLAGAGGLDEQYF. The CDR3 nucleotides read TGTGCCAGCAGCTTAGCGGGGGCAGGGGGACTGGACGAGCAGTACTTC.

The rearrangement joins TRBV3-1 to TRBJ2-7; the match to TRBD2 covers 11 bases. Trimming removed 4 bases from V and 2 bases from J; junction bases left unmatched: 4. The CDR3 sequence is 15 residues long. Germline assignment: CDR1 LGHDT and CDR2 YNNKEL (reference sequence). The CDR3 is CASSRLAGGTYEQYF. The CDR3 DNA sequence: TGTGCCAGCAGCCGGTTAGCGGGGGGGACCTACGAGCAGTACTTC.

This clonotype was seen many times. The J gene is TRBJ2-5, the V gene TRBV2; D remains ambiguous. Trimming removed 7 bases from V and 0 bases from J, with 9 bases in between. Germline V gene sequence: CDR1 SNHLY, CDR2 FYNNEI. This CDR3 region has 13 residues. CDR3 in amino acids: CASNQLDQETQYF. CDR3 nucleotides: TGTGCCAGCAATCAGCTAGACCAAGAGACCCAGTACTTC.

J is TRBJ1-1 and V is TRBV5-1; D is uncertain. Germline-derived CDR1 and CDR2 are SGHRS and YFSETQ. Trimming stripped 2 bases from V and 5 bases from J, with 13 bases between. This CDR3 contains 14 residues. CDR3 region: CASSFGFGGTEAFF. Written as DNA, the CDR3 is TGCGCCAGCAGCTTTGGGTTTGGAGGTACTGAAGCTTTCTTT.

Only a few counts were recorded for this clonotype. The chain links TRBV7-2 to TRBJ2-3, with TRBD2 matching over 9 bases. The CDR3 is 15 residues long. The germline V gene encodes CDR1 SGHTA and CDR2 FQGNSA. Trimming took 7 bases from V and 6 from J; bases not matched to a gene: 11. The CDR3 region is CASTLAGGGADTQYF. Here the CDR3 DNA reads TGTGCCAGCACCCTAGCGGGCGGGGGGGCTGATACGCAGTATTTT.

This rearrangement joins TRBV5-1 to TRBJ2-1; no firm D call. The CDR3 contains 12 residues. The germline gives CDR1 SGHRS, CDR2 YFSETQ. Trimming took off 4 bases at V and 8 bases at J, with 10 bases between the two ends. The chain's CDR3 is CASSLDQYEQFF. CDR3 in DNA: TGCGCCAGCAGCCTGGACCAATATGAGCAGTTCTTC.

The rearrangement joins TRBV5-1 to TRBJ2-3; 8 bases match TRBD2. V lost 0 bases, J lost 2 bases, and 5 bases stayed unmatched. The CDR3 has 16 residues. The V gene's germline CDR1 is SGHRS and CDR2 YFSETQ. The CDR3 sequence: CASSLDPSGPTDTQYF. As DNA, the CDR3 is TGCGCCAGCAGCTTGGACCCTAGCGGGCCCACAGATACGCAGTATTTT.

This clonotype occurred a few times. The rearrangement joins TRBV6-6 to TRBJ1-2; no reliable D call. Trimming cost V 2 bases and J 5 bases, with 9 bases left between them. The CDR3 length is 13 residues. The germline CDR1 and CDR2 sequences are MNHNY and SVGAGI (reference sequence). CDR3 coding DNA: TGTGCCAGCAGTTACGGTCTGTCTTATGGCTACACCTTC. Translating it yields CASSYGLSYGYTF.

This chain uses TRBV7-2 with TRBJ2-1; 8 bases align to TRBD2. CDR1 SGHTA and CDR2 FQGNSA come from the germline V gene. The CDR3 sequence is 14 residues long. V lost 1 base and J lost 7; bases outside the gene matches: 3. The CDR3, as DNA: TGTGCCAGCAGCTTAGACGCGGGGGGTAATGAGCAGTTCTTC. This codes for CASSLDAGGNEQFF. Full variable domain (missing parts from reference TRBV7-2 and TRBJ2-1): GAGVSQSPSNKVTEKGKDVELRCDPISGHTALYWYRQSLGQGLEFLIYFQGNSAPDKSGLPSDRFSAERTGGSVSTLTIQRTQQEDSAVYLCASSLDAGGNEQFFGPGTRLTVL.

This clonotype was seen a few times. The chain links TRBV5-1 to TRBJ2-5, with 7 nucleotides matching TRBD2. The length of the CDR3 is 15 residues. Germline V lookup: CDR1 SGHRS, CDR2 YFSETQ. V lost 3 bases, J lost 0 bases, and 5 bases stayed unmatched. CDR3 in DNA: TGCGCCAGCAGCTCACTAGCGAAAGACCAAGAGACCCAGTACTTC. Residues: CASSSLAKDQETQYF.

The V gene is TRBV11-2, the J gene TRBJ2-7; D gene unclear. The length of the CDR3 is 13 residues. Germline assignment: CDR1 SGHAT and CDR2 FQNNGV. V was cut by 3 bases and J by 3 bases, with 9 bases left in between. The CDR3 DNA reads as TGTGCCAGCAGCTTTTCGCCAGGCTACGAGCAGTACGTC. It encodes CASSFSPGYEQYV.

The chain recombines TRBV20-1 with TRBJ2-7; 12 bases fit TRBD1. The CDR3 extends over 13 amino acids. Trimming at V came to 7 bases and at J to 7 bases, leaving 8 bases not matched to a gene. Germline values: CDR1 DFQATT, CDR2 SNEGSKA (reference sequence). This CDR3 is CSGSGQGAWEQYV. In nucleotides, the CDR3 is TGCAGTGGCTCGGGACAGGGGGCTTGGGAGCAGTACGTC.

The chain employs TRBV29-1 and TRBJ2-3; D not certain. V was shortened by 4 bases and J by 2 bases, with 13 bases between the two germline ends. The CDR3 consists of 14 residues. Germline V gene sequence: CDR1 SQVTM, CDR2 ANQGSEA. CDR3 coding DNA: TGCAGCGTTGTTAGGCCGATAGTCACAGATACGCAGTATTTT. Encoded protein: CSVVRPIVTDTQYF.

The rearrangement joins TRBV6-1 to TRBJ2-5; 9 bases are a match to TRBD2. CDR3 length: 13 amino acids. Germline-derived CDR1 and CDR2 are MNHNS and SASEGT. V dropped 8 bases and J dropped 5; count of bases not matched to a gene: 6. In nucleotides, the CDR3 is TGTGCCAGCGGGATGCGGGGGGGGGAGACCCAGTACTTC. Protein sequence: CASGMRGGETQYF.

This clonotype was seen many times. The chain joins TRBV4-3 to TRBJ2-5; D call uncertain. This CDR3 is built from 15 residues. The germline V gene encodes CDR1 LGHNA and CDR2 YSLEER. Trimming left V 1 base short and J 5 bases short, with 14 bases between. The CDR3 bases are TGCGCCAGCAGCCAAGTCAACTCCCCCGGGGAGACCCAGTACTTC. It translates to CASSQVNSPGETQYF.

A few counts support this clonotype. The rearrangement joins TRBV20-1 to TRBJ2-5, with TRBD2 matching 7 bases. The ends lost 0 bases at V and 4 bases at J; junction bases unmatched: 8. The CDR3 runs to 15 residues. The germline CDR1 and CDR2 sequences are DFQATT and SNEGSKA (reference sequence). The CDR3 loop reads CSARDPGAGTETQYF. The CDR3 DNA reads as TGCAGTGCTAGAGATCCGGGAGCGGGGACAGAGACCCAGTACTTC.

This chain joins TRBV7-3 and TRBJ2-5; 9 nucleotides align to TRBD2. Germline CDR1 and CDR2: SGHTA and FQGTGA. The CDR3 has 15 amino acids. Trimming took 4 bases from V and 1 from J; bases not matched to a gene: 4. The CDR3 here is CASSSSGGTQETQYF. In DNA, the CDR3 is TGTGCCAGCAGCTCGAGCGGGGGGACCCAAGAGACCCAGTACTTC.

V usage is TRBV4-3 and J usage is TRBJ2-6, with no clear D. The CDR3 spans 17 residues. The germline V gene has CDR1 LGHNA and CDR2 YSLEER. Trimming took off 0 bases at V and 0 bases at J, with 9 bases between the two ends. CDR3 nucleotide sequence: TGCGCCAGCAGCCAAGATGCCCCAGGCTCTGGGGCCAACGTCCTGACTTTC. Its protein product is CASSQDAPGSGANVLTF.

The V call is TRBV3-1, the J call TRBJ2-7; tentative D call: TRBD2 (6 bases). The CDR3 extends over 14 amino acids. The germline V and J ends were trimmed by 2 bases and 7 bases, with 15 bases remaining between them. Germline CDR1 is LGHDT and CDR2 is YNNKEL (reference sequence). The CDR3 spells CASSQTEAGGEQYV. As DNA, the CDR3 is TGTGCCAGCAGCCAAACGGAAGCTGGGGGGGAGCAGTACGTC.

This rearrangement joins TRBV24-1 to TRBJ2-5; 7 nucleotides match TRBD1. CDR3 size: 13 residues. With 2 bases clipped from V and 4 bases from J, the junction kept 0 bases outside the gene matches. CDR1 and CDR2 from the germline V gene are KGHDR and SFDVKD. The CDR3 sequence: CATSDWDRETQYF. The CDR3 DNA reads as TGTGCCACCAGTGATTGGGACAGAGAGACCCAGTACTTC.

The chain joins TRBV7-2 to TRBJ1-1; D ambiguous. Trimming shortened V by 6 bases and J by 3 bases, and 14 bases separated the two germline ends. The CDR3 is 14 residues long. Germline V CDR1 and CDR2: SGHTA, FQGNSA. This CDR3 reads CASSLHMGDTEAFF. DNA for the CDR3: TGTGCCAGCAGTCTACACATGGGAGACACTGAAGCTTTCTTT.

This clonotype was recorded many times. This chain joins TRBV12-3 or TRBV12-4 and TRBJ2-3; 8 positions agree with TRBD2. This CDR3 is 14 amino acids long. Losses at the gene ends were 4 bases for V and 1 base for J; bases not matched to a gene: 1. The CDR3 DNA reads as TGTGCCAGCAGTTCAGCGGGGGGCACAGATACGCAGTATTTT. Its protein is CASSSAGGTDTQYF.

This clonotype was seen a handful of times. The rearrangement uses TRBV2 and TRBJ2-7; 9 nucleotides align to TRBD1. V dropped 6 bases and J dropped 2; count of bases not matched to a gene: 5. Germline loops: CDR1 SNHLY, CDR2 FYNNEI. The CDR3 is 14 amino acids. CDR3 sequence reads: CASRPGTGTYEQYF. DNA for the CDR3: TGTGCCAGCAGACCCGGGACAGGGACCTACGAGCAGTACTTC.